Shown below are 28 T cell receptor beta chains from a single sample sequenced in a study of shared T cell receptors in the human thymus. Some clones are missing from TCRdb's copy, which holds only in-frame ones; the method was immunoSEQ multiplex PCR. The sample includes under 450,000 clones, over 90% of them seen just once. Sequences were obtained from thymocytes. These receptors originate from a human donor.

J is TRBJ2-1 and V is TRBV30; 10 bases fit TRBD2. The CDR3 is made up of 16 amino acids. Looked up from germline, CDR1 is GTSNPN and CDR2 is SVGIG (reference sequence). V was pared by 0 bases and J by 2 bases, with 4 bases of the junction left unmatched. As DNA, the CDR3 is TGTGCCTGGAGTGTAGGACTAGCGGACACCTACAATGAGCAGTTCTTC. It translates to CAWSVGLADTYNEQFF. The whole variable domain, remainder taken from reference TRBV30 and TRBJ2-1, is SQTIHQWPATLVQPVGSPLSLECTVEGTSNPNLYWYRQAAGRGLQLLFYSVGIGQISSEVPQNLSASRPQDRQFILSSKKLLLSDSGFYLCAWSVGLADTYNEQFFGPGTRLTVL.

The CDR3: CASSLGGETEAFF. The CDR3 nucleotides are TGTGCCAGCAGCTTAGGAGGGGAAACTGAAGCTTTCTTT. The chain combines TRBV7-2 with TRBJ1-1; a possible D gene is TRBD1 (5 bases). The CDR3 consists of 13 residues. The germline V gene has CDR1 SGHTA and CDR2 FQGNSA. Deletions cut 1 base from V and 5 bases from J, with 8 bases between.

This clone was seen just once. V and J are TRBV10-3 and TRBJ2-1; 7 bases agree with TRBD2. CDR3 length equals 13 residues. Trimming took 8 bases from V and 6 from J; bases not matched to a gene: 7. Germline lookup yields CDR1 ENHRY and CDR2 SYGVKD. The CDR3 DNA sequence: TGTGCCATCCGCGGGAGCCAGGGCAATGAGCAGTTCTTC. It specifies CAIRGSQGNEQFF.

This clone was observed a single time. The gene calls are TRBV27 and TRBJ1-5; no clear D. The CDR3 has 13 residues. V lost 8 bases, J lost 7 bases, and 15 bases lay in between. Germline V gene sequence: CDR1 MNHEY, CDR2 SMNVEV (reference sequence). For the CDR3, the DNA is TGTGCCAGCGGGCGGCCGGAGGAACAGCCCCAGCATTTT. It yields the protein CASGRPEEQPQHF.

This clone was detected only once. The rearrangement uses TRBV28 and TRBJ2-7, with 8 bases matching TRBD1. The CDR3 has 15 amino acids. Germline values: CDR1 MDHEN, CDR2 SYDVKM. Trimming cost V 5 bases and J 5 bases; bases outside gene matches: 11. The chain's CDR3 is CASSPNVRGQNEQYF. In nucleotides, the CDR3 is TGTGCCAGCAGTCCCAACGTCAGGGGGCAGAACGAGCAGTACTTC.

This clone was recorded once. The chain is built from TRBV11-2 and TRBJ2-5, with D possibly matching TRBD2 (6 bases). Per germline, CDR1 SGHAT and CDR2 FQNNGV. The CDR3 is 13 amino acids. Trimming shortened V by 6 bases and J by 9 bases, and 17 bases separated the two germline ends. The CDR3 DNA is TGTGCCAGCAGTTCAGCGGGTCCGGGGGCCCAGTACTTC. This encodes CASSSAGPGAQYF.

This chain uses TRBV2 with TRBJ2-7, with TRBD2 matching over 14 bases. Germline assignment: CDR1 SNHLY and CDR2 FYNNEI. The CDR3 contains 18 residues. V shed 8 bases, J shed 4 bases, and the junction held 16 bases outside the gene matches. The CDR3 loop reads CASRGAGLAGVGGYEQYF. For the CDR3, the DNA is TGTGCCAGCCGGGGGGCGGGACTAGCGGGAGTAGGTGGTTACGAGCAGTACTTC.

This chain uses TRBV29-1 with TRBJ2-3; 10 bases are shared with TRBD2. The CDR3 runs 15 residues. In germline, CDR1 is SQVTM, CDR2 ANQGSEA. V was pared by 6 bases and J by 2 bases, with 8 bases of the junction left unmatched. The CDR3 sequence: CSVTSSGRLTDTQYF. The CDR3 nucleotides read TGCAGCGTGACCTCTAGCGGGAGACTCACAGATACGCAGTATTTT.

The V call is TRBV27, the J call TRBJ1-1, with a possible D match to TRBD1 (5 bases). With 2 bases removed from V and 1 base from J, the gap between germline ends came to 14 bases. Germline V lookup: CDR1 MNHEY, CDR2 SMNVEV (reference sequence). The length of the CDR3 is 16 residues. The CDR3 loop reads CASSLQLRGKNTEAFF. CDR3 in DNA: TGTGCCAGCAGTTTACAATTACGGGGGAAGAACACTGAAGCTTTCTTT.

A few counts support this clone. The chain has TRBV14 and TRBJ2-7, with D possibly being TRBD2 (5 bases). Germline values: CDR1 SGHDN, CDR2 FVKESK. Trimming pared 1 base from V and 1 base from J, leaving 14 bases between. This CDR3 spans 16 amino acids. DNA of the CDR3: TGTGCCAGCAGCCAAGGGGGTAGCGTGAGATCCTACGAGCAGTACTTC. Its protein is CASSQGGSVRSYEQYF.

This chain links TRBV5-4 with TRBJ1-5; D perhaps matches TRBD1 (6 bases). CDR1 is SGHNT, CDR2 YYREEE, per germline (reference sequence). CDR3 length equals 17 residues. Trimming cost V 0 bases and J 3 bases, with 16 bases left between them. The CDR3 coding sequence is TGTGCCAGCAGCTTGGCTGGTCCAGGGGCACCCAATCAGCCCCAGCATTTT. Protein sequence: CASSLAGPGAPNQPQHF.

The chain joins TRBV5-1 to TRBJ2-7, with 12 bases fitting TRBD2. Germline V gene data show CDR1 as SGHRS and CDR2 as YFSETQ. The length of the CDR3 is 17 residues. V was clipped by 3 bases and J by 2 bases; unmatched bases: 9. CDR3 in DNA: TGCGCCAGCAGCTATATTCTAGCGGGAGGGCCCCCCTACGAGCAGTACTTC. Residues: CASSYILAGGPPYEQYF.

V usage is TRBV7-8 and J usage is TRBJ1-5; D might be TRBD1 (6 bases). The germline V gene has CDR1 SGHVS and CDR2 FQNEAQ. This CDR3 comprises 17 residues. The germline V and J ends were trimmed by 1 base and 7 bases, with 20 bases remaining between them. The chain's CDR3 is CASSLETVQGKDQPQHF. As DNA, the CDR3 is TGTGCCAGCAGCTTAGAGACGGTGCAGGGGAAGGACCAGCCCCAGCATTTT.

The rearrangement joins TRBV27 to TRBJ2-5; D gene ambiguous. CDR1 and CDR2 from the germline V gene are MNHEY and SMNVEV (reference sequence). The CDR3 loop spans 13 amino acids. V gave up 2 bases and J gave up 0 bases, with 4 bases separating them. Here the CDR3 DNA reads TGTGCCAGCAGTTTACAGTACCAAGAGACCCAGTACTTC. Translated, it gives CASSLQYQETQYF.

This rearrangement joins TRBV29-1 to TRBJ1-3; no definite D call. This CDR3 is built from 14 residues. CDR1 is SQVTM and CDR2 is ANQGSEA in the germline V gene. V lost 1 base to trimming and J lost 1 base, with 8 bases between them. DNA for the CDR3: TGCAGCGTTGAAGTCGGAGGATCTGGAAACACCATATATTTT. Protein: CSVEVGGSGNTIYF.

CDR3 sequence reads: CASSHKHEQYF. The DNA for the CDR3 is TGTGCCAGCAGCCATAAGCACGAGCAGTACTTC. The rearrangement links TRBV11-3 to TRBJ2-7, with D unresolved. Trimming removed 5 bases from V and 5 bases from J, with 7 bases in between. CDR1 and CDR2 from the germline V gene are SGHNT and YENEEA. The CDR3 length is 11 residues.

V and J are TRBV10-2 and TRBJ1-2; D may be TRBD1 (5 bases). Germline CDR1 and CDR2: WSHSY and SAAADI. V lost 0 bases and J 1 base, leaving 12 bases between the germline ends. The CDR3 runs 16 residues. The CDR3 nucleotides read TGCGCCAGCAGTGAGTCCATACAGGTTTATAACTATGGCTACACCTTC. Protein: CASSESIQVYNYGYTF.

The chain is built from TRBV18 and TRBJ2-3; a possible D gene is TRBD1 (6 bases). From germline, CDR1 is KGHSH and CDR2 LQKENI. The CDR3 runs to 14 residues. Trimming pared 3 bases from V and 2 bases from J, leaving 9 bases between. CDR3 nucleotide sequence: TGTGCCAGCTCACCCCGACAGGACACAGATACGCAGTATTTT. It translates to CASSPRQDTDTQYF.

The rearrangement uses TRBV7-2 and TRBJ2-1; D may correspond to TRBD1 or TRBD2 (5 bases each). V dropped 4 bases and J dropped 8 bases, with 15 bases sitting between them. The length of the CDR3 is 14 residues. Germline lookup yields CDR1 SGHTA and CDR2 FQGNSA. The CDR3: CASSWGSRTHEQFF. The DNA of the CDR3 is TGTGCCAGCAGCTGGGGGAGCCGAACTCATGAGCAGTTCTTC.

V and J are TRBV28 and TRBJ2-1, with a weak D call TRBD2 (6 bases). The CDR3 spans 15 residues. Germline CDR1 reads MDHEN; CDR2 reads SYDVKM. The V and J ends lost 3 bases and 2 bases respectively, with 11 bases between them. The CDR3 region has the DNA TGTGCCAGCAGTTTCACCGGGAGCACCTACAATGAGCAGTTCTTC. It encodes CASSFTGSTYNEQFF.

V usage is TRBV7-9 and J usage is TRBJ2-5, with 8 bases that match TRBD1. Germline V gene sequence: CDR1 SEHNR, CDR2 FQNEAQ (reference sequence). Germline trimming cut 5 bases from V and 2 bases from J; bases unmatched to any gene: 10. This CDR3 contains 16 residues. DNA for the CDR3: TGTGCCAGCAGCCCGGACAGGGAGTGGGGGCAAGAGACCCAGTACTTC. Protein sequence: CASSPDREWGQETQYF.

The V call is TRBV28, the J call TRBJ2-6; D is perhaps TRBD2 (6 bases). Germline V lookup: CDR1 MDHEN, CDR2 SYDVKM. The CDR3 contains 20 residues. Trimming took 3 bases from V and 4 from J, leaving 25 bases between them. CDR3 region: CASSLRDGLFWLKGANVLTF. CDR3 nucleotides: TGTGCCAGCAGTTTGAGGGACGGACTATTCTGGCTTAAGGGGGCCAACGTCCTGACTTTC.

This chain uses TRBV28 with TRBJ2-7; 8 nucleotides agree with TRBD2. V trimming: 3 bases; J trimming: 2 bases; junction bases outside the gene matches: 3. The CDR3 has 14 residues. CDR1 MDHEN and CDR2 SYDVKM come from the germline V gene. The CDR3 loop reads CASSFREGTYEQYF. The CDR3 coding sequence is TGTGCCAGCAGTTTCCGGGAGGGGACCTACGAGCAGTACTTC.

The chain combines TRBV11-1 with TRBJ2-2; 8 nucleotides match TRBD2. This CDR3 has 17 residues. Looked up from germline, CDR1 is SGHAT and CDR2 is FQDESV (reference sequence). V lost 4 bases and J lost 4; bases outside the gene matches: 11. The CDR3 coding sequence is TGTGCCAGCAGCTCCCTACGGGGAGCGGGAGCCACCGGGGAGCTGTTTTTT. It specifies CASSSLRGAGATGELFF.

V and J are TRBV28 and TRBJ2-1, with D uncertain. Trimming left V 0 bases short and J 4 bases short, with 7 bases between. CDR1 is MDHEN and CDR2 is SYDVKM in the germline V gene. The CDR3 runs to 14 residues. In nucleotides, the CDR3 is TGTGCCAGCAGTTTATGGTGGGCGTACAATGAGCAGTTCTTC. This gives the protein CASSLWWAYNEQFF.

CDR3 sequence: CASSLGEVPRSYEQYF. The DNA for the CDR3 is TGTGCCAGCAGCTTAGGGGAGGTTCCCCGATCCTACGAGCAGTACTTC. This chain connects TRBV7-2 to TRBJ2-7; perhaps TRBD2 as D (6 bases). The V gene's germline CDR1 is SGHTA and CDR2 FQGNSA. V gave up 1 base and J gave up 1 base, with 14 bases separating them. The CDR3 extends over 16 amino acids. The variable domain in full, with the rest retrieved from reference TRBV7-2 and TRBJ2-7, is GAGVSQSPSNKVTEKGKDVELRCDPISGHTALYWYRQSLGQGLEFLIYFQGNSAPDKSGLPSDRFSAERTGGSVSTLTIQRTQQEDSAVYLCASSLGEVPRSYEQYFGPGTRLTVT.

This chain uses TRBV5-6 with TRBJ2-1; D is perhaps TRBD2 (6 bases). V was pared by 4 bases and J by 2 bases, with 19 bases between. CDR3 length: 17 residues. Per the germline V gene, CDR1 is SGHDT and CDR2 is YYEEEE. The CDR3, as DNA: TGTGCCAGCAGCCCGTTCCTAACTAGCTCGCCCTACAATGAGCAGTTCTTC. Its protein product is CASSPFLTSSPYNEQFF. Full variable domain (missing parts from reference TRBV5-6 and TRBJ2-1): DAGVTQSPTHLIKTRGQQVTLRCSPKSGHDTVSWYQQALGQGPQFIFQYYEEEERQRGNFPDRFSGHQFPNYSSELNVNALLLGDSALYLCASSPFLTSSPYNEQFFGPGTRLTVL.

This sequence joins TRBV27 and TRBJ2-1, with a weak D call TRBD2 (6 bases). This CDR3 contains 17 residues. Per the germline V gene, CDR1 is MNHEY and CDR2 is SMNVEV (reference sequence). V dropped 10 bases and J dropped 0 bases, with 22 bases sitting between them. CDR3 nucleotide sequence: TGTGCCACCTTTCCATGGGGGGAGTGGGACTCCTACAATGAGCAGTTCTTC. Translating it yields CATFPWGEWDSYNEQFF.